The text below deals with one T cell receptor (beta chain). As yet, its antigen is unknown. The data are from a study of beta chain features in type 1 diabetes. Unmatched junction bases numbered 6, after V lost 0 bases and J lost 6 bases. The CDR3 sequence is 15 residues long. Per germline, CDR1 MNHNY and CDR2 SVGAGI (reference sequence). Study findings and constraints: TCRB CDR3s from Type 1 diabetes patients were moderately but significantly shorter in all four CD4+ subsets. PCR might preferentially amplify shorter templates, equally in patients and controls.

All of the isolated RNA was reverse transcribed, so expressed TCRB transcripts were sequenced. Measured with immunoSEQ multiplex PCR; TCRdb has only the in-frame clones, and not every one. Of some 360,000 clones listed, around 10% are singletons. It was via CD45RO/CCR7/CD25/CD127/CD95/CD27 that CD4+ naive, central memory, regulatory and stem cell-like memory cells were sorted. Post-sort purity exceeded 98% for all sorted populations. This clonotype originated in a man aged 25 to 45 with type 1 diabetes. Sequencing was carried out using central memory CD4+ T cells from blood. This chain connects TRBV6-6 to TRBJ2-7; TRBD1 agrees at 9 bases. CDR3 coding DNA: TGTGCCAGCAGTTACTCCGGGACAGGGTCACTCGAGCAGTACTTC. Its translation: CASSYSGTGSLEQYF.